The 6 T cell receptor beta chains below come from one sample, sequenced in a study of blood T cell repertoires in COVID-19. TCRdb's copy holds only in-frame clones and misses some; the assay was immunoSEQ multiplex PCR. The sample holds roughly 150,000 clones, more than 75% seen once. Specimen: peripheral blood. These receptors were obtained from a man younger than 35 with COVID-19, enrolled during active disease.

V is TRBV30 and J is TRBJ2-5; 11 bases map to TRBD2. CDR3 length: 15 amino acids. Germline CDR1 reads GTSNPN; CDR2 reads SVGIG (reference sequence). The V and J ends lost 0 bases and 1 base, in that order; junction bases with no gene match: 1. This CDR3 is CAWSVLAGVQETQYF. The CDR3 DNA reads TGTGCCTGGAGTGTACTAGCGGGAGTCCAAGAGACCCAGTACTTC. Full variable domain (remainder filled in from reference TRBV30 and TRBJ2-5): SQTIHQWPATLVQPVGSPLSLECTVEGTSNPNLYWYRQAAGRGLQLLFYSVGIGQISSEVPQNLSASRPQDRQFILSSKKLLLSDSGFYLCAWSVLAGVQETQYFGPGTRLLVL.

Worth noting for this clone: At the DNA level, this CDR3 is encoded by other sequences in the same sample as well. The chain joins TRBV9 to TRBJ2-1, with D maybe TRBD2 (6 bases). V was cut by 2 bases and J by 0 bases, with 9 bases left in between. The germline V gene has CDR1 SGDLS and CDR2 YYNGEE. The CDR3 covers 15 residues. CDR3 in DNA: TGTGCCAGCAGCGTTAGCGGTAGCTCCTACAATGAGCAGTTCTTC. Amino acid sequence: CASSVSGSSYNEQFF.

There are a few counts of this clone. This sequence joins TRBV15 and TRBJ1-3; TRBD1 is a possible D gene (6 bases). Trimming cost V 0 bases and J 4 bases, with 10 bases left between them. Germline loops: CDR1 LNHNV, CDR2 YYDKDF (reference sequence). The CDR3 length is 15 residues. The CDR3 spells CATSREAGEGNTIYF. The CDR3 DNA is TGTGCCACCAGCAGAGAGGCAGGGGAAGGAAACACCATATATTTT.

DNA of the CDR3: TGTGCCAGCAGCGTAGCTACGAGTTGGGACGGGAGGGGAGATACGCAGTATTTT. It codes for CASSVATSWDGRGDTQYF. The rearrangement joins TRBV9 to TRBJ2-3; TRBD2 aligns across 8 bases. Trimming at V came to 0 bases and at J to 5 bases, leaving 14 bases not matched to a gene. Germline values: CDR1 SGDLS, CDR2 YYNGEE. The CDR3 extends over 18 amino acids.

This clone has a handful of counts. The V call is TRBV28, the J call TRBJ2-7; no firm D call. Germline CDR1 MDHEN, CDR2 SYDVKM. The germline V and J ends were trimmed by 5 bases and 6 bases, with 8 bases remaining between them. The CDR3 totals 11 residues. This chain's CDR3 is CASSAPGEQYF. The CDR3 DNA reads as TGTGCCAGCAGTGCCCCAGGCGAGCAGTACTTC.

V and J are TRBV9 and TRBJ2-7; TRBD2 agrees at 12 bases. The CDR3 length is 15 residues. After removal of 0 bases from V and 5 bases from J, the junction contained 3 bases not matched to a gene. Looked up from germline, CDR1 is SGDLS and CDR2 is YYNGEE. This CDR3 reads CASSVGRTSGDEQYF. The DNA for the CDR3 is TGTGCCAGCAGCGTAGGTAGGACTAGCGGGGACGAGCAGTACTTC.